The 20 T cell receptor beta chains below all came from one sample that was sequenced in a study of shared clonotypes between healthy human individuals. Only in-frame clones appear in the TCRdb table, and some are missing; sequencing was by immunoSEQ multiplex PCR. The table records about 1.1 million clones, approximately 77% of them present only once. Sequenced: memory CD4+ T cells from PBMCs. Subset given: CD45RA-negative fraction. Every receptor here comes from a young man in good health. Some clones in this sample may be carry-over from other donors' samples.

This rearrangement joins TRBV18 to TRBJ2-3, with 9 bases identical to TRBD1. The CDR3 length is 16 residues. Germline lookup yields CDR1 KGHSH and CDR2 LQKENI. V dropped 4 bases and J dropped 5; count of bases not matched to a gene: 10. Here the CDR3 reads CASSQAGTGLGDTQYF. The CDR3 nucleotides read TGTGCCAGCTCACAGGCCGGGACAGGGCTAGGAGATACGCAGTATTTT. Together with reference TRBV18 and TRBJ2-3, the CDR3 gives the full variable domain: NAGVMQNPRHLVRRRGQEARLRCSPMKGHSHVYWYRQLPEEGLKFMVYLQKENIIDESGMPKERFSAEFPKEGPSILRIQQVVRGDSAAYFCASSQAGTGLGDTQYFGPGTRLTVL.

The CDR3 protein is CASSQGVGREGRDEQYF. The CDR3 DNA follows: TGCGCCAGCAGCCAAGGAGTAGGGCGGGAGGGCCGCGACGAGCAGTACTTC. The genes are TRBV4-1 and TRBJ2-7; 9 bases align to TRBD2. The germline V gene has CDR1 MGHRA and CDR2 YSYEKL. The V segment lost 1 base and the J segment 5 bases; nucleotides outside the gene matches: 12. The CDR3 totals 17 residues.

This CDR3 is CASRTAGKESEAFF. DNA of the CDR3: TGTGCCAGCAGAACAGCAGGGAAGGAGTCTGAAGCTTTCTTT. This sequence joins TRBV2 and TRBJ1-1, with a tentative D call TRBD1 (5 bases). CDR1 is SNHLY, CDR2 FYNNEI, per germline. Trimming removed 6 bases from V and 6 bases from J, with 17 bases in between. This CDR3 has 14 residues.

This rearrangement joins TRBV7-9 to TRBJ2-1; 9 positions match TRBD2. Germline V gives CDR1 SEHNR, CDR2 FQNEAQ (reference sequence). V lost 4 bases and J lost 8; bases outside the gene matches: 9. This CDR3 has 15 amino acids. The CDR3 DNA is TGTGCCAGCAGCTCACTTAGCGGGAGCGGGGATGAGCAGTTCTTC. This codes for CASSSLSGSGDEQFF.

The rearrangement uses TRBV4-1 and TRBJ2-7; tentative D call: TRBD2 (7 bases). The germline V gene has CDR1 MGHRA and CDR2 YSYEKL. This CDR3 is 14 amino acids long. Trimming cost V 0 bases and J 4 bases, with 10 bases left between them. CDR3 residues: CASSQDGRGYEQYF. As DNA, the CDR3 is TGCGCCAGCAGCCAAGATGGGAGGGGGTACGAGCAGTACTTC.

The rearrangement links TRBV5-1 to TRBJ2-7; D may be TRBD1 (5 bases). The CDR3 loop spans 14 amino acids. V was clipped by 3 bases and J by 2 bases, with 12 bases between them. The germline CDR1 and CDR2 sequences are SGHRS and YFSETQ. CDR3 in DNA: TGCGCCAGCAGCTCCGTAGGGGTGGCCTACGAGCAGTACTTC. Protein: CASSSVGVAYEQYF. The full variable domain, in which reference TRBV5-1 and TRBJ2-7 provide the parts outside the CDR3, is KAGVTQTPRYLIKTRGQQVTLSCSPISGHRSVSWYQQTPGQGLQFLFEYFSETQRNKGNFPGRFSGRQFSNSRSEMNVSTLELGDSALYLCASSSVGVAYEQYFGPGTRLTVT.

A few counts support this clone. The V and J genes are TRBV6-5 and TRBJ1-1; D call uncertain. Germline V gene data show CDR1 as MNHEY and CDR2 as SVGAGI. Trimming removed 4 bases at V and 0 bases at J, with 12 bases between. The CDR3 runs to 15 residues. CDR3 sequence: CASSSDRELNTEAFF. The CDR3 region has the DNA TGTGCCAGCAGTTCCGACCGGGAGCTGAACACTGAAGCTTTCTTT.

The V call is TRBV28, the J call TRBJ1-3; the D is unclear. Between the trimmed V and J ends, which lost 7 bases and 0 bases, there was a span of 13 bases. The CDR3 sequence is 15 residues long. CDR1 MDHEN and CDR2 SYDVKM come from the germline V gene. In DNA, the CDR3 is TGTGCCAGCACCAAGGAGGCGATCTCTGGAAACACCATATATTTT. It translates to CASTKEAISGNTIYF.

This clone was detected a few times. At one end, the junction sequence differs from germline, possibly due to a read error. J is TRBJ2-7 and V is TRBV20-1, with a tentative D call TRBD2 (6 bases). The length of the CDR3 is 11 residues. Germline V lookup: CDR1 DFQATT, CDR2 SNEGSKA (reference sequence). DNA for the CDR3: TGCAGTGCTAGATGGGACTCAAGGGCGGTCTTC. The encoded protein is CSARWDSRAVF.

This rearrangement joins TRBV6-5 to TRBJ2-2; D is uncertain. Germline V gene data show CDR1 as MNHEY and CDR2 as SVGAGI. Between the trimmed V and J ends, which lost 2 bases and 5 bases, there was a span of 9 bases. CDR3 length: 14 residues. DNA for the CDR3: TGTGCCAGCAGTTACAACTCACGGACCGGGGAGCTGTTTTTT. As protein: CASSYNSRTGELFF.

In its sample, this clone was seen a few times. The identical CDR3 is also encoded by other nucleotide sequences in the sample. V gene TRBV18 combines with J gene TRBJ1-5; weak D call: TRBD1 (5 bases). This CDR3 is built from 13 residues. Germline CDR1 KGHSH, CDR2 LQKENI. V dropped 2 bases and J dropped 5 bases, with 7 bases sitting between them. CDR3: CASSPGGDQPQHF. DNA for the CDR3: TGTGCCAGCTCACCAGGAGGGGATCAGCCCCAGCATTTT. Combining the CDR3 with reference TRBV18 and TRBJ1-5 gives the whole variable domain NAGVMQNPRHLVRRRGQEARLRCSPMKGHSHVYWYRQLPEEGLKFMVYLQKENIIDESGMPKERFSAEFPKEGPSILRIQQVVRGDSAAYFCASSPGGDQPQHFGDGTRLSIL.

The table lists this clone with a few counts. This rearrangement joins TRBV7-9 to TRBJ1-1; TRBD1 matches 7 bases. The J segment lost 2 bases and the V segment lost 5 bases, leaving 5 bases of the junction unmatched. Germline V gene data show CDR1 as SEHNR and CDR2 as FQNEAQ (reference sequence). The CDR3 has 14 amino acids. The CDR3 nucleotides read TGTGCCAGCAGCCCTGGGGACAGCAACACTGAAGCTTTCTTT. Protein sequence: CASSPGDSNTEAFF.

This clone was seen more than once but under ten times. V gene TRBV5-1 combines with J gene TRBJ1-1, with D unresolved. The length of the CDR3 is 13 residues. The germline V gene has CDR1 SGHRS and CDR2 YFSETQ. V was clipped by 5 bases and J by 0 bases, with 8 bases between them. In DNA form, the CDR3 reads TGCGCCAGCAGTGCGGACGTGAACACTGAAGCTTTCTTT. It specifies CASSADVNTEAFF.

This chain uses TRBV11-3 with TRBJ2-1, with 9 positions matching TRBD1. CDR1 is SGHNT, CDR2 YENEEA, per germline. The CDR3 totals 15 residues. The V and J ends lost 4 bases and 6 bases, in that order; junction bases with no gene match: 7. CDR3 DNA: TGTGCCAGCAGCTCCGGGACAGGGAAGGTCAATGAGCAGTTCTTC. Its protein product is CASSSGTGKVNEQFF.

The V and J genes are TRBV30 and TRBJ1-4, with 10 bases matching TRBD1. The germline CDR1 and CDR2 sequences are GTSNPN and SVGIG (reference sequence). This CDR3 region has 16 residues. With V trimmed by 3 bases and J by 0 bases, 4 bases remained unmatched. This chain's CDR3 is CAWRLGTGATNEKLFF. CDR3 nucleotide sequence: TGTGCCTGGAGGTTGGGGACAGGGGCAACTAATGAAAAACTGTTTTTT.

The genes are TRBV11-1 and TRBJ2-5, with D possibly TRBD1 on 6 matching bases. The end of the DNA aligns better with TRBJ2-7, so the J call may be wrong. Germline lookup yields CDR1 SGHAT and CDR2 FQDESV (reference sequence). CDR3 size: 14 residues. This chain's CDR3 is CASSLTGFSYEQYF. CDR3 nucleotide sequence: TGTGCCAGCAGCTTAACAGGGTTTTCCTACGAGCAGTACTTC.

This clone was observed a few times. This chain connects TRBV2 to TRBJ2-4; D might be TRBD1 or TRBD2, each matching 5 bases. Per the germline V gene, CDR1 is SNHLY and CDR2 is FYNNEI. V lost 4 bases and J lost 5, with 12 bases in between. The CDR3 is made up of 14 amino acids. The CDR3 loop reads CASSGDGRENIQYF. The CDR3 coding sequence is TGTGCCAGCAGTGGGGACGGTAGAGAAAACATTCAGTACTTC.

The V and J genes are TRBV4-1 and TRBJ2-3; no firm D call. The CDR3 loop spans 13 amino acids. Trimming cost V 5 bases and J 0 bases, with 6 bases left between them. CDR1 is MGHRA, CDR2 YSYEKL, per germline. The CDR3 nucleotides read TGCGCCAGCAGCTACGAGAGCACAGATACGCAGTATTTT. This codes for CASSYESTDTQYF.

This clone occurred once. The chain recombines TRBV6-5 with TRBJ1-1; D not certain. The CDR3 runs 16 residues. Deletions cut 0 bases from V and 6 bases from J, with 17 bases between. Germline V gene lookup returns CDR1 MNHEY and CDR2 SVGAGI. CDR3 in amino acids: CASSYSSRASGSEAFF. The CDR3 nucleotides are TGTGCCAGCAGTTACTCGAGTAGGGCCAGTGGATCTGAAGCTTTCTTT.

This chain links TRBV5-1 with TRBJ2-1; 11 bases match TRBD2. CDR1 and CDR2 (germline): SGHRS, YFSETQ. J was trimmed by 5 bases and V by 4 bases; bases with no gene match: 17. CDR3 length: 19 amino acids. The CDR3 sequence: CASSAAVSSGRRKHNEQFF. DNA of the CDR3: TGCGCCAGCAGCGCCGCCGTTTCTAGCGGGAGGAGGAAGCACAATGAGCAGTTCTTC.